These 29 T cell receptor beta chains were sequenced from one sample in a study of blood T cell repertoires in COVID-19. Here immunoSEQ multiplex PCR was the method, and the copy in TCRdb shows in-frame clones only, minus some. The sample carries about 360,000 clones, about 87% recorded once. What was sequenced was peripheral blood. Receptors originate from a human donor in a cohort sampled during active COVID-19.

In this sample, this clone turned up once. The germline gene is not matched at one end of the junction; a read error may be the cause. V is TRBV12-3 or TRBV12-4 and J is TRBJ1-2; a weak D match, TRBD1 (5 bases). This CDR3 is 11 amino acids long. The CDR3 spells CASSLDDRKNF. Written as DNA, the CDR3 is TGTGCCAGCAGTTTAGACGACAGAAAGAACTTC.

The chain employs TRBV2 and TRBJ1-2; 9 nucleotides agree with TRBD1. The CDR3 extends over 16 amino acids. V lost 2 bases to trimming and J lost 8 bases; unmatched junction nucleotides: 12. CDR1 SNHLY and CDR2 FYNNEI come from the germline V gene. The CDR3: CASSELEGQGWEGYTF. In DNA, the CDR3 is TGTGCCAGCAGTGAATTGGAGGGACAGGGTTGGGAAGGCTACACCTTC.

V gene TRBV4-1 combines with J gene TRBJ1-2, with 7 bases aligning to TRBD1. This CDR3 spans 15 amino acids. CDR1 MGHRA and CDR2 YSYEKL come from the germline V gene. Losses at the gene ends were 5 bases for V and 8 bases for J; bases not matched to a gene: 14. This CDR3 reads CASSGGRQGRNGYTF. In DNA, the CDR3 is TGCGCCAGCAGCGGGGGACGACAGGGAAGGAACGGCTACACCTTC.

The chain joins TRBV5-1 to TRBJ2-7, with a possible D match to TRBD1 (7 bases). The CDR3 totals 14 residues. Between the trimmed V and J ends, which lost 2 bases and 5 bases, there was a span of 14 bases. Germline V gives CDR1 SGHRS, CDR2 YFSETQ. The CDR3 here is CASSFSQGGDEQYF. The CDR3 DNA is TGCGCCAGCAGCTTTAGCCAGGGGGGCGACGAGCAGTACTTC.

The chain recombines TRBV7-3 with TRBJ2-1, with D perhaps TRBD1 (6 bases). Germline V CDR1 and CDR2: SGHTA, FQGTGA. V dropped 4 bases and J dropped 2 bases, with 18 bases sitting between them. CDR3 length: 17 amino acids. The CDR3 nucleotides read TGTGCCAGCAGCTCCCGTCCAGGGGCAGAGACCTACAATGAGCAGTTCTTC. It translates to CASSSRPGAETYNEQFF.

This chain connects TRBV9 to TRBJ2-5; D is uncertain. The V end was cut by 0 bases, the J end by 5 bases, with 14 bases between. The CDR3 covers 15 residues. From germline, CDR1 is SGDLS and CDR2 YYNGEE. As DNA, the CDR3 is TGTGCCAGCAGCGTAGATTCACTCCCGATGGAGACCCAGTACTTC. Translated, it gives CASSVDSLPMETQYF.

V usage is TRBV5-8 and J usage is TRBJ2-7, with D possibly being TRBD1 (7 bases). The V and J ends lost 0 bases and 5 bases respectively, with 12 bases between them. Germline lookup yields CDR1 SGHTS and CDR2 YDEGEE. This CDR3 comprises 14 residues. The chain's CDR3 is CASSLGRGTHEQYF. The CDR3 nucleotides are TGTGCCAGCAGCTTGGGCAGGGGGACTCACGAGCAGTACTTC.

The chain employs TRBV30 and TRBJ1-6; D gene ambiguous. V lost 2 bases and J 7 bases, leaving 9 bases between the germline ends. The CDR3 spans 13 residues. Germline assignment: CDR1 GTSNPN and CDR2 SVGIG (reference sequence). The CDR3 nucleotides read TGTGCCTGGAGTCTCGGTGAGAATTCACCCCTCCACTTT. Protein: CAWSLGENSPLHF.

The V call is TRBV30, the J call TRBJ1-4; maybe TRBD1 (5 bases). The CDR3 runs to 13 residues. Looked up from germline, CDR1 is GTSNPN and CDR2 is SVGIG (reference sequence). Trimming stripped 6 bases from V and 8 bases from J, with 16 bases between. In DNA form, the CDR3 reads TGTGCCTGTCACCGCCAGGGTGGGGAAAAACTGTTTTTT. Protein sequence: CACHRQGGEKLFF.

This clone has just one count. This rearrangement joins TRBV5-6 to TRBJ2-5; D is possibly TRBD2 (6 bases). Germline values: CDR1 SGHDT, CDR2 YYEEEE. V lost 0 bases and J 8 bases, leaving 8 bases between the germline ends. The CDR3 sequence is 12 residues long. This CDR3 is CASSLGGGTQYF. The CDR3 DNA reads as TGTGCCAGCAGCTTGGGGGGAGGTACCCAGTACTTC. The whole variable domain, filled in from reference TRBV5-6 and TRBJ2-5, reads DAGVTQSPTHLIKTRGQQVTLRCSPKSGHDTVSWYQQALGQGPQFIFQYYEEEERQRGNFPDRFSGHQFPNYSSELNVNALLLGDSALYLCASSLGGGTQYFGPGTRLLVL.

This chain uses TRBV30 with TRBJ2-3; tentatively, D is TRBD1 or TRBD2 (5 bases each). Trimming pared 7 bases from V and 2 bases from J, leaving 13 bases between. CDR3 size: 13 residues. Germline values: CDR1 GTSNPN, CDR2 SVGIG (reference sequence). CDR3 in DNA: TGTGCCTTGGGGACGGGTTACACAGATACGCAGTATTTT. Translated, it gives CALGTGYTDTQYF. The full variable domain, in which reference TRBV30 and TRBJ2-3 provide the parts outside the CDR3, is SQTIHQWPATLVQPVGSPLSLECTVEGTSNPNLYWYRQAAGRGLQLLFYSVGIGQISSEVPQNLSASRPQDRQFILSSKKLLLSDSGFYLCALGTGYTDTQYFGPGTRLTVL.

V is TRBV19 and J is TRBJ1-2; D is undetermined. V lost 3 bases, J lost 0 bases, and 5 bases lay in between. Per the germline V gene, CDR1 is LNHDA and CDR2 is SQIVND (reference sequence). This CDR3 region has 13 residues. CDR3 sequence (DNA): TGTGCCAGTAGTATCTCAGCTAACTATGGCTACACCTTC. This encodes CASSISANYGYTF.

The chain is built from TRBV2 and TRBJ2-1, with D perhaps TRBD1 (7 bases). The CDR3 contains 15 residues. V dropped 8 bases and J dropped 2 bases, with 16 bases sitting between them. Germline CDR1 is SNHLY and CDR2 is FYNNEI. CDR3 in DNA: TGTGCCAGCCGACGGGGGACAGTAGCCTACAATGAGCAGTTCTTC. Its translation is CASRRGTVAYNEQFF.

V is TRBV11-1 and J is TRBJ1-6, with a weak D call TRBD1 (5 bases). Germline V lookup: CDR1 SGHAT, CDR2 FQDESV (reference sequence). Trimming stripped 5 bases from V and 2 bases from J, with 13 bases between. This CDR3 has 16 residues. CDR3 sequence reads: CASSRGQRAYNSPLHF. In nucleotides, the CDR3 is TGTGCCAGCAGCCGCGGACAAAGAGCCTATAATTCACCCCTCCACTTT.

The chain uses TRBV19 and TRBJ1-1, with D possibly being TRBD1 (6 bases). V lost 4 bases, J lost 6 bases, and 24 bases lay in between. Germline V gene sequence: CDR1 LNHDA, CDR2 SQIVND (reference sequence). CDR3 length equals 17 residues. CDR3 amino acids: CASSTPERTVGRAEAFF. The CDR3 nucleotides are TGTGCCAGTAGTACCCCGGAAAGGACAGTCGGGAGGGCTGAAGCTTTCTTT.

The gene calls are TRBV12-3 or TRBV12-4 and TRBJ1-5, with 8 positions matching TRBD1. V was clipped by 5 bases and J by 5 bases; unmatched bases: 2. This CDR3 region has 13 residues. In DNA form, the CDR3 reads TGTGCCAGCAGTCGACAGGGGTATCAGCCCCAGCATTTT. Amino acids: CASSRQGYQPQHF.

V is TRBV3-1 (or the pseudogene TRBV3-2) and J is TRBJ2-7, with 7 bases aligning to TRBD1. The length of the CDR3 is 14 residues. Germline CDR1 is LGHDT and CDR2 is YNNKEL (reference sequence). Unmatched junction bases numbered 3, after V lost 1 base and J lost 3 bases. DNA for the CDR3: TGTGCCAGCAGCCAAGGTTCAGGGGGCTACGAGCAGTACTTC. Translated: CASSQGSGGYEQYF.

The gene calls are TRBV10-3 and TRBJ2-7; TRBD2 might be the D (5 bases). Germline V lookup: CDR1 ENHRY, CDR2 SYGVKD. This CDR3 comprises 14 residues. V lost 3 bases to trimming and J lost 0 bases, with 9 bases between them. CDR3 region: CAISDGKSSYEQYF. CDR3 sequence (DNA): TGTGCCATCAGTGACGGGAAGAGCTCCTACGAGCAGTACTTC.

The chain is built from TRBV10-3 and TRBJ1-2; weak D call: TRBD1 (5 bases). Germline V lookup: CDR1 ENHRY, CDR2 SYGVKD. With 8 bases removed from V and 0 bases from J, the gap between germline ends came to 16 bases. The CDR3 runs 15 residues. The CDR3 loop reads CAILTGDRPNYGYTF. The CDR3 nucleotides are TGTGCCATCTTAACAGGAGATCGTCCTAACTATGGCTACACCTTC.

The chain links TRBV27 to TRBJ1-6; no clear D. Trimming took off 6 bases at V and 4 bases at J, with 13 bases between the two ends. CDR1 is MNHEY, CDR2 SMNVEV, per germline (reference sequence). The CDR3 spans 15 residues. CDR3 nucleotide sequence: TGTGCCAGCAGCCCAGAAGTATCGTATAATTCACCCCTCCACTTT. Translated: CASSPEVSYNSPLHF.

The chain links TRBV5-4 to TRBJ1-1; D gene unclear. From germline, CDR1 is SGHNT and CDR2 YYREEE (reference sequence). V was clipped by 4 bases and J by 5 bases, with 15 bases between them. The length of the CDR3 is 14 residues. CDR3 bases: TGTGCCAGCAGCCCATCAGGCCCGTGGACTGAAGCTTTCTTT. It specifies CASSPSGPWTEAFF.

This rearrangement joins TRBV3-1 (or the pseudogene TRBV3-2) to TRBJ2-3; 9 bases are shared with TRBD2. Looked up from germline, CDR1 is LGHDT and CDR2 is YNNKEL (reference sequence). V trimming: 0 bases; J trimming: 5 bases; junction bases outside the gene matches: 6. The CDR3 covers 16 residues. The CDR3 loop reads CASSQEQREEVDTQYF. Here the CDR3 DNA reads TGTGCCAGCAGCCAAGAACAGCGGGAGGAGGTAGATACGCAGTATTTT.

The V and J genes are TRBV6-1 and TRBJ1-1; D remains ambiguous. The germline V gene has CDR1 MNHNS and CDR2 SASEGT. The CDR3 covers 17 residues. V was clipped by 0 bases and J by 4 bases, with 18 bases between them. CDR3 protein: CASSEALLWEWATEAFF. The DNA of the CDR3 is TGTGCCAGCAGTGAAGCGCTCCTCTGGGAGTGGGCCACTGAAGCTTTCTTT.

The V and J genes are TRBV2 and TRBJ1-1; D remains unclear. CDR3 size: 13 residues. The germline V and J ends were trimmed by 6 bases and 1 base, with 9 bases remaining between them. Per germline, CDR1 SNHLY and CDR2 FYNNEI. The CDR3: CASSLLGNTEAFF. Here the CDR3 DNA reads TGTGCCAGCAGCCTACTAGGGAACACTGAAGCTTTCTTT.

The rearrangement links TRBV5-1 to TRBJ1-6; D unclear. Germline values: CDR1 SGHRS, CDR2 YFSETQ. Trimming cost V 4 bases and J 8 bases, with 10 bases left between them. The CDR3 has 13 residues. CDR3 amino acids: CASSQNRDSPLHF. The CDR3 DNA reads as TGCGCCAGCAGCCAGAACCGGGATTCACCCCTCCACTTT. Full variable domain (remainder filled in from reference TRBV5-1 and TRBJ1-6): KAGVTQTPRYLIKTRGQQVTLSCSPISGHRSVSWYQQTPGQGLQFLFEYFSETQRNKGNFPGRFSGRQFSNSRSEMNVSTLELGDSALYLCASSQNRDSPLHFGNGTRLTVT.

The rearrangement uses TRBV5-6 and TRBJ1-6, with D tentatively TRBD1 (5 bases). With 2 bases removed from V and 9 bases from J, the gap between germline ends came to 18 bases. In germline, CDR1 is SGHDT, CDR2 YYEEEE. The length of the CDR3 is 16 residues. The CDR3 here is CASSFMGPMFPSPLHF. The CDR3, as DNA: TGTGCCAGCAGCTTTATGGGGCCAATGTTCCCTTCACCCCTCCACTTT. The whole variable domain, remainder taken from reference TRBV5-6 and TRBJ1-6, is DAGVTQSPTHLIKTRGQQVTLRCSPKSGHDTVSWYQQALGQGPQFIFQYYEEEERQRGNFPDRFSGHQFPNYSSELNVNALLLGDSALYLCASSFMGPMFPSPLHFGNGTRLTVT.

This clone was detected once. The genes are TRBV28 and TRBJ1-5; 10 nucleotides match TRBD1. Trimming cost V 5 bases and J 0 bases; bases outside gene matches: 7. This CDR3 has 17 amino acids. CDR1 and CDR2 from the germline V gene are MDHEN and SYDVKM. The DNA of the CDR3 is TGTGCCAGCAGTGACCACGGGACAGGGGATAGCAATCAGCCCCAGCATTTT. Protein product: CASSDHGTGDSNQPQHF.

The genes are TRBV7-2 and TRBJ2-7; tentative D call: TRBD1 (5 bases). Deletions cut 3 bases from V and 4 bases from J, with 13 bases between. In germline, CDR1 is SGHTA, CDR2 FQGNSA. CDR3 size: 14 residues. The CDR3 reads CASSFYRGGYEQYF. The CDR3 nucleotides are TGTGCCAGCAGCTTTTATAGGGGTGGTTACGAGCAGTACTTC.

CDR3 nucleotide sequence: TGTGCCAGCAGTCCCCCCCAGGGAAGAAATAGCAATCAGCCCCAGCATTTT. It translates to CASSPPQGRNSNQPQHF. V and J are TRBV6-6 and TRBJ1-5; D is perhaps TRBD1 (5 bases). The CDR3 is made up of 17 amino acids. CDR1 MNHNY and CDR2 SVGAGI come from the germline V gene (reference sequence). The V end lost 5 bases, the J end lost 0 bases, and 17 bases lay between the germline ends.